One sample yielded the 21 T cell receptor beta chains listed below, sequenced in a study of T cells after yellow fever vaccination. Using its own MiXCR run on the 5' RACE reads, TCRdb lists one record per CDR3 protein. The table lists under 600,000 distinct CDR3 sequences, just over 20% of them singletons. The sample here was PBMCs, taken 21 days after the first yellow fever vaccination. These receptors all stem from a man younger than 35 who received the YFV17D yellow fever vaccine.

The chain employs TRBV4-3 and TRBJ2-2, with D maybe TRBD1 (6 bases). Germline CDR1 and CDR2: LGHNA and YSLEER. V lost 0 bases and J 5 bases, leaving 13 bases between the germline ends. This CDR3 has 16 residues. The CDR3 region is CASSQDLGHETGELFF. CDR3 nucleotide sequence: TGCGCCAGCAGCCAAGATTTGGGACACGAAACCGGGGAGCTGTTTTTT.

In nucleotides, the CDR3 is TGTGCCACCCCCGGGGGGTCAGGAGAGACCCAGTACTTC. Its translation: CATPGGSGETQYF. The V gene is TRBV25-1, the J gene TRBJ2-5; 7 nucleotides match TRBD2. With V trimmed by 10 bases and J by 4 bases, 9 bases remained unmatched. Per the germline V gene, CDR1 is MGHDK and CDR2 is SYGVNS. The CDR3 sequence is 13 residues long.

This clonotype was observed a few times. The chain's CDR3 is CASSRDGYNSPLHF. The CDR3 coding sequence is TGCGCCAGCAGCCGGGACGGTTATAATTCACCCCTCCACTTT. J is TRBJ1-6 and V is TRBV5-1, with D perhaps matching TRBD1 (5 bases). The ends were cut back, 4 bases at V and 4 bases at J, with 9 bases in the middle. Germline values: CDR1 SGHRS, CDR2 YFSETQ. The CDR3 extends over 14 amino acids. Full variable domain (rest looked up from reference TRBV5-1 and TRBJ1-6): KAGVTQTPRYLIKTRGQQVTLSCSPISGHRSVSWYQQTPGQGLQFLFEYFSETQRNKGNFPGRFSGRQFSNSRSEMNVSTLELGDSALYLCASSRDGYNSPLHFGNGTRLTVT.

The rearrangement uses TRBV7-2 and TRBJ1-2; D is unclear. This CDR3 spans 15 amino acids. Per germline, CDR1 SGHTA and CDR2 FQGNSA. The germline V and J ends were trimmed by 4 bases and 4 bases, with 16 bases remaining between them. CDR3 sequence reads: CASSWARESVYGYTF. The CDR3 DNA is TGTGCCAGCAGCTGGGCGCGGGAGAGCGTCTATGGCTACACCTTC.

CDR3 DNA sequence: TGCGCCAGCAGCTTGGCTGGGACTAACCAAGAGACCCAGTACTTC. Translation: CASSLAGTNQETQYF. V is TRBV5-1 and J is TRBJ2-5; 7 bases agree with TRBD2. Looked up from germline, CDR1 is SGHRS and CDR2 is YFSETQ. Unmatched junction bases numbered 2, after V lost 0 bases and J lost 0 bases. The CDR3 length is 15 residues.

This clonotype was seen more than once but under ten times. The rearrangement uses TRBV6-1 and TRBJ1-1; 7 bases agree with TRBD1. The V gene's germline CDR1 is MNHNS and CDR2 SASEGT. The CDR3 is 14 residues long. With V trimmed by 8 bases and J by 0 bases, 6 bases remained unmatched. CDR3 nucleotides: TGTGCCAGCGGACAGACAGGGATGAACACTGAAGCTTTCTTT. It yields the protein CASGQTGMNTEAFF.

The V and J genes are TRBV7-3 and TRBJ2-1; 8 bases map to TRBD2. This CDR3 has 14 residues. Looked up from germline, CDR1 is SGHTA and CDR2 is FQGTGA. Trimming removed 5 bases from V and 7 bases from J; junction bases left unmatched: 7. The CDR3 is CASSPHGGVNEQFF. DNA of the CDR3: TGTGCCAGCAGCCCTCACGGGGGGGTTAATGAGCAGTTCTTC.

The chain uses TRBV3-1 and TRBJ1-1; D may be TRBD1 (5 bases). The germline gives CDR1 LGHDT, CDR2 YNNKEL (reference sequence). V dropped 4 bases and J dropped 7 bases, with 7 bases sitting between them. This CDR3 has 11 amino acids. The CDR3 is CASSLDNEAFF. CDR3 nucleotides: TGTGCCAGCAGCCTGGACAATGAAGCTTTCTTT.

In this sample, this clonotype turned up many times. The V call is TRBV5-6, the J call TRBJ2-1; weak D call: TRBD1 (6 bases). Trimming shortened V by 4 bases and J by 8 bases, and 10 bases separated the two germline ends. CDR1 SGHDT and CDR2 YYEEEE come from the germline V gene. The CDR3 runs to 12 residues. The chain's CDR3 is CASSPRGDEQFF. The CDR3 DNA reads TGTGCCAGCAGCCCCAGGGGTGATGAGCAGTTCTTC.

This clonotype was counted between two and nine times. The J gene is TRBJ1-4, the V gene TRBV2, with a possible D match to TRBD1 (5 bases). V dropped 5 bases and J dropped 5 bases, with 9 bases sitting between them. Looked up from germline, CDR1 is SNHLY and CDR2 is FYNNEI. The CDR3 loop spans 13 amino acids. In DNA form, the CDR3 reads TGTGCCAGCAGTCGGGACTACAATGAAAAACTGTTTTTT. The encoded protein is CASSRDYNEKLFF.

The CDR3 DNA reads TGTGCCAGCAGCTTAGGGTCTGCTGCTAATGAAAAACTGTTTTTT. Protein product: CASSLGSAANEKLFF. The rearrangement links TRBV7-9 to TRBJ1-4; D call uncertain. Germline CDR1 is SEHNR and CDR2 is FQNEAQ (reference sequence). This CDR3 spans 15 amino acids. V gave up 1 base and J gave up 3 bases, with 9 bases separating them.

The V gene is TRBV6-1, the J gene TRBJ2-1; D remains unclear. Germline V gives CDR1 MNHNS, CDR2 SASEGT. This CDR3 spans 15 amino acids. Trimming took 6 bases from V and 5 from J, leaving 17 bases between them. The CDR3 coding sequence is TGTGCCAGCAGGATAGACCTAAATGGCGACAATGAGCAGTTCTTC. Translating gives CASRIDLNGDNEQFF.

This chain connects TRBV27 to TRBJ1-6; TRBD1 aligns across 9 bases. The CDR3 covers 15 residues. J gave up 9 bases and V 4 bases, and 7 bases lay outside the gene matches. The V gene's germline CDR1 is MNHEY and CDR2 SMNVEV (reference sequence). The CDR3 protein is CASSSTGTGRSPLHF. CDR3 DNA sequence: TGTGCCAGCAGTTCGACCGGGACAGGGCGTTCACCCCTCCACTTT.

The J gene is TRBJ2-3, the V gene TRBV25-1, with D perhaps TRBD1 or TRBD2 (6 bases each). Trimming took 1 base from V and 0 from J, leaving 14 bases between them. This CDR3 has 17 amino acids. Germline CDR1 MGHDK, CDR2 SYGVNS. Here the CDR3 reads CASSESEGGRSTDTQYF. The CDR3 nucleotides read TGTGCCAGCAGTGAATCTGAGGGGGGCCGAAGCACAGATACGCAGTATTTT.

V and J are TRBV29-1 and TRBJ2-5; D might be TRBD2 (7 bases). Trimming shortened V by 3 bases and J by 5 bases, and 13 bases separated the two germline ends. Germline V gene lookup returns CDR1 SQVTM and CDR2 ANQGSEA. The CDR3 has 13 residues. In nucleotides, the CDR3 is TGCAGCGTTGACGGGGGGCTGGCGGAGACCCAGTACTTC. Residues: CSVDGGLAETQYF.

This clonotype was found a few times. The gene calls are TRBV6-2 or TRBV6-3 and TRBJ2-1; no clear D. The CDR3 is 12 residues long. Germline V gene sequence: CDR1 MNHEY, CDR2 SVGEGT. The V gene lost 2 bases and the J gene lost 9 bases, with 8 bases spanning the gap. The CDR3 DNA sequence: TGTGCCAGCAGTTACCGTAACTTTGAGCAGTTCTTC. Translating it yields CASSYRNFEQFF.

The rearrangement joins TRBV2 to TRBJ2-3; 7 bases align to TRBD1. This CDR3 is 14 amino acids long. CDR1 and CDR2 from the germline V gene are SNHLY and FYNNEI. Trimming at V came to 8 bases and at J to 2 bases, leaving 7 bases not matched to a gene. The CDR3 nucleotides read TGTGCCAGCGAGAAGACAGGGATCACAGATACGCAGTATTTT. It specifies CASEKTGITDTQYF.

This chain joins TRBV20-1 and TRBJ1-6; 10 bases agree with TRBD1. Looked up from germline, CDR1 is DFQATT and CDR2 is SNEGSKA (reference sequence). Losses at the gene ends were 2 bases for V and 10 bases for J; bases not matched to a gene: 5. CDR3 length: 14 residues. CDR3 loop: CSARTDRGYSPLHF. The CDR3 DNA reads TGCAGTGCTAGAACGGACAGGGGGTACTCACCCCTCCACTTT.

This clonotype turned up a few times. The rearrangement joins TRBV12-3 or TRBV12-4 to TRBJ2-1; weak D call: TRBD1 (6 bases). V was pared by 3 bases and J by 8 bases, with 11 bases between. The CDR3 extends over 13 amino acids. The CDR3: CASSLGTSDEQFF. As DNA, the CDR3 is TGTGCCAGCAGTTTGGGGACATCAGATGAGCAGTTCTTC.

The genes are TRBV11-2 and TRBJ1-6; possibly TRBD1 for D (5 bases). There are 18 residues in the CDR3. Germline CDR1 and CDR2: SGHAT and FQNNGV. V lost 4 bases, J lost 2 bases, and 18 bases lay in between. DNA for the CDR3: TGTGCCAGCAGCTCGGAGGGGCAGAGACCTCCCTATAATTCACCCCTCCACTTT. Protein product: CASSSEGQRPPYNSPLHF. The complete variable domain, with remaining parts taken from reference TRBV11-2 and TRBJ1-6, reads EAGVAQSPRYKIIEKRQSVAFWCNPISGHATLYWYQQILGQGPKLLIQFQNNGVVDDSQLPKDRFSAERLKGVDSTLKIQPAKLEDSAVYLCASSSEGQRPPYNSPLHFGNGTRLTVT.

This rearrangement joins TRBV5-1 to TRBJ2-4; D uncertain. The V end lost 0 bases, the J end lost 12 bases, and 10 bases lay between the germline ends. The CDR3 runs 12 residues. Per the germline V gene, CDR1 is SGHRS and CDR2 is YFSETQ. CDR3 in DNA: TGCGCCAGCAGCTTGGACTCTGAGTCTCAGTACTTC. Amino acid sequence: CASSLDSESQYF.